The 22 T cell receptor beta chains given below trace back to one sample, sequenced in a study of metastatic and nonmetastatic thyroid tumors. From the PCR reads, TCRdb re-called clones with MiXCR. The sample holds fewer than 35,000 clones, under 20% seen once. Until they underwent thyroid surgery, no patient had received any treatment. Sequenced material: blood. All receptors come from a female donor with papillary thyroid cancer or a benign thyroid nodule (not recorded which). Some clones in this sample may be carry-over from other donors' samples.

This clone was picked up many times. This chain uses TRBV29-1 with TRBJ2-2; 7 nucleotides match TRBD2. The germline V gene has CDR1 SQVTM and CDR2 ANQGSEA. V dropped 1 base and J dropped 6; count of bases not matched to a gene: 8. The CDR3 runs to 15 residues. CDR3 sequence reads: CSVEAGGVSPGELFF. The CDR3 nucleotides are TGCAGCGTTGAAGCGGGAGGAGTATCGCCCGGGGAGCTGTTTTTT.

In its sample, this clone was seen many times. The chain employs TRBV11-3 and TRBJ2-5, with 14 bases matching TRBD2. The CDR3 has 18 residues. V gave up 5 bases and J gave up 0 bases; unmatched junction bases: 8. Germline V gives CDR1 SGHNT, CDR2 YENEEA. CDR3 sequence (DNA): TGTGCCAGCAGCCCCGGGACTAGCGGGAGCGCGTACCAAGAGACCCAGTACTTC. It codes for CASSPGTSGSAYQETQYF. Combining the CDR3 with reference TRBV11-3 and TRBJ2-5 gives the whole variable domain EAGVVQSPRYKIIEKKQPVAFWCNPISGHNTLYWYLQNLGQGPELLIRYENEEAVDDSQLPKDRFSAERLKGVDSTLKIQPAELGDSAVYLCASSPGTSGSAYQETQYFGPGTRLLVL.

There are a few counts of this clone. The chain recombines TRBV28 with TRBJ1-5; D unclear. The germline V gene has CDR1 MDHEN and CDR2 SYDVKM. The CDR3 is 12 residues long. V gave up 8 bases and J gave up 6 bases, with 11 bases separating them. CDR3 DNA: TGTGCCAGCTTAGTGGGGTCTCAGCCCCAGCATTTT. This gives the protein CASLVGSQPQHF.

This clone was seen ten or more times. J is TRBJ1-6 and V is TRBV5-4; 8 bases agree with TRBD1. This CDR3 is built from 16 residues. J lost 10 bases, V lost 0 bases, and 9 bases had no gene match. Germline CDR1 is SGHNT and CDR2 is YYREEE (reference sequence). This CDR3 is CASSLGGDRGGSPLHF. The CDR3 DNA reads as TGTGCCAGCAGCTTGGGGGGAGACAGGGGAGGCTCACCCCTCCACTTT.

This clone was counted many times. V is TRBV7-2 and J is TRBJ2-2; D uncertain. CDR3 length: 13 residues. Trimming cost V 3 bases and J 5 bases, with 7 bases left between them. CDR1 is SGHTA, CDR2 FQGNSA, per germline. The chain's CDR3 is CASSFLGTGELFF. CDR3 nucleotide sequence: TGTGCCAGCAGCTTTTTGGGGACCGGGGAGCTGTTTTTT.

This clone has ten or more counts. V and J are TRBV6-1 and TRBJ2-2; a possible D gene is TRBD1 (5 bases). The CDR3 runs to 15 residues. The germline V gene encodes CDR1 MNHNS and CDR2 SASEGT. The V gene lost 5 bases and the J gene lost 4 bases, with 14 bases spanning the gap. This CDR3 is CASSPSGKGTGELFF. The CDR3 coding sequence is TGTGCCAGCAGTCCCTCAGGGAAGGGCACCGGGGAGCTGTTTTTT.

The CDR3 sequence is CASSSSPDREAFF. The DNA of the CDR3 is TGTGCCAGCAGTTCCTCTCCGGACAGGGAAGCTTTCTTT. This chain connects TRBV28 to TRBJ1-1, with 7 nucleotides matching TRBD1. V dropped 4 bases and J dropped 8; count of bases not matched to a gene: 7. Germline-derived CDR1 and CDR2 are MDHEN and SYDVKM. The CDR3 runs 13 residues.

This clone was seen many times. Other DNA sequences in the same sample also yield this CDR3. The V call is TRBV28, the J call TRBJ2-1, with D possibly matching TRBD2 (5 bases). Trimming shortened V by 7 bases and J by 6 bases, and 19 bases separated the two germline ends. The V gene's germline CDR1 is MDHEN and CDR2 SYDVKM. The CDR3 sequence is 15 residues long. CDR3 residues: CASTIVGLARNEQFF. CDR3 bases: TGTGCCAGCACCATCGTTGGGCTAGCCCGCAATGAGCAGTTCTTC.

This clone showed up many times. This chain uses TRBV7-3 with TRBJ2-2; 11 bases are a match to TRBD2. Looked up from germline, CDR1 is SGHTA and CDR2 is FQGTGA. The junction had 1 base not matched to a gene; V was cut back by 3 bases and J by 4 bases. This CDR3 is 15 amino acids long. The CDR3 DNA sequence: TGTGCCAGCAGCTTTAGCGGGAGGGGCACCGGGGAGCTGTTTTTT. Its translation: CASSFSGRGTGELFF. Full variable domain (outside the CDR3, taken from reference TRBV7-3 and TRBJ2-2): GAGVSQTPSNKVTEKGKYVELRCDPISGHTALYWYRQSLGQGPEFLIYFQGTGAADDSGLPNDRFFAVRPEGSVSTLKIQRTERGDSAVYLCASSFSGRGTGELFFGEGSRLTVL.

Only a few counts were recorded for this clone. The junction departs from germline at one end; a sequencing error may be responsible. The J gene is TRBJ2-2, the V gene TRBV6-1; 13 bases map to TRBD2. The CDR3 runs 14 residues. Germline-derived CDR1 and CDR2 are MNHNS and SASEGT. CDR3 in DNA: TGCGCCATCAAGGGACTAGCGGGATCCGTGGAGCTGTTTTTT. It translates to CAIKGLAGSVELFF.

This clone appeared once. The junction and the germline gene differ at one end; a read error may be behind it. The chain uses TRBV5-1 and TRBJ2-2; D possibly corresponds to TRBD2 (5 bases). The germline V gene encodes CDR1 SGHRS and CDR2 YFSETQ. This CDR3 is 17 amino acids long. In DNA, the CDR3 is TGCGCCAGCAGCTTGCACCCGAGGGCGCCAGGCACCAGGGAGCTGTTTTTT. Its translation is CASSLHPRAPGTRELFF.

This clone was seen many times. This chain links TRBV28 with TRBJ1-1; D is undetermined. The germline gives CDR1 MDHEN, CDR2 SYDVKM. The V and J ends lost 6 bases and 11 bases respectively, with 16 bases between them. The CDR3 extends over 12 amino acids. The CDR3 protein is CASSSPLGRAFF. DNA of the CDR3: TGTGCCAGCAGCTCTCCCCTGGGTCGTGCTTTCTTT.

This clone was counted ten times or more. The V and J genes are TRBV5-6 and TRBJ1-4, with TRBD1 matching over 9 bases. The germline gives CDR1 SGHDT, CDR2 YYEEEE. The length of the CDR3 is 15 residues. V was clipped by 1 base and J by 5 bases; unmatched bases: 3. CDR3 nucleotides: TGTGCCAGCAGCTTGTACGGGACAGGGAATGAAAAACTGTTTTTT. Its protein product is CASSLYGTGNEKLFF.

The chain links TRBV5-1 to TRBJ2-1; possible D gene TRBD1, 6 bases. The CDR3 spans 16 residues. CDR1 is SGHRS, CDR2 YFSETQ, per germline. V gave up 4 bases and J gave up 0 bases, with 14 bases separating them. DNA of the CDR3: TGCGCCAGCAGCCTATCAGACAGGAGCTCCTACAATGAGCAGTTCTTC. Translation: CASSLSDRSSYNEQFF.

This clone counts as medium-sized (0.01 to 0.1%). V usage is TRBV24-1 and J usage is TRBJ2-2, with 7 bases that match TRBD2. The CDR3 has 16 residues. V shed 0 bases, J shed 5 bases, and the junction held 5 bases outside the gene matches. Germline V gene sequence: CDR1 KGHDR, CDR2 SFDVKD. The CDR3 DNA reads as TGTGCCACCAGTGATTTGCAGGGAGGGGAGACCGGGGAGCTGTTTTTT. Encoded protein: CATSDLQGGETGELFF.

This clone appeared many times. The chain links TRBV19 to TRBJ2-7; TRBD1 matches 9 bases. The germline V gene has CDR1 LNHDA and CDR2 SQIVND (reference sequence). The V gene end was trimmed by 5 bases and the J gene end by 2 bases; junction bases not matched to a gene: 7. The CDR3 has 15 amino acids. CDR3 nucleotides: TGTGCCAGTAGTTCCCAAGACAGGGGGGCCTACGAGCAGTACTTC. Translated, it gives CASSSQDRGAYEQYF. The whole variable domain, filled in from reference TRBV19 and TRBJ2-7, reads DGGITQSPKYLFRKEGQNVTLSCEQNLNHDAMYWYRQDPGQGLRLIYYSQIVNDFQKGDIAEGYSVSREKKESFPLTVTSAQKNPTAFYLCASSSQDRGAYEQYFGPGTRLTVT.

This clone has ten or more counts. The chain has TRBV20-1 and TRBJ1-1; 8 bases align to TRBD1. V was pared by 6 bases and J by 3 bases, with 3 bases of the junction left unmatched. The CDR3 is made up of 12 amino acids. Germline assignment: CDR1 DFQATT and CDR2 SNEGSKA (reference sequence). In DNA, the CDR3 is TGCAGTGCGAAGACAGGGGACACTGAAGCTTTCTTT. Translated, it gives CSAKTGDTEAFF.

The chain uses TRBV20-1 and TRBJ2-7, with D unresolved. Trimming pared 0 bases from V and 0 bases from J, leaving 12 bases between. The CDR3 is made up of 15 amino acids. Germline V lookup: CDR1 DFQATT, CDR2 SNEGSKA (reference sequence). In DNA, the CDR3 is TGCAGTGCTAGAGATCACACTGAAAGCTCCTACGAGCAGTACTTC. Translating gives CSARDHTESSYEQYF.

This clone appeared many times. The V call is TRBV3-1, the J call TRBJ1-1; no reliable D call. Per the germline V gene, CDR1 is LGHDT and CDR2 is YNNKEL (reference sequence). This CDR3 has 14 residues. Trimming stripped 1 base from V and 1 base from J, with 7 bases between. CDR3 bases: TGTGCCAGCAGCCAAGGGACCTCGAACACTGAAGCTTTCTTT. Residues: CASSQGTSNTEAFF.

The chain couples TRBV6-1 to TRBJ1-4; possibly TRBD1 for D (5 bases). V lost 9 bases and J 8 bases, leaving 10 bases between the germline ends. Per germline, CDR1 MNHNS and CDR2 SASEGT. The CDR3 consists of 11 residues. The CDR3 sequence is CARNWGEKLFF. CDR3 bases: TGTGCCAGAAACTGGGGCGAAAAACTGTTTTTT.

This clone appeared many times. Just one base apart from a much larger clone, this may be a read error. Other DNA sequences in this specimen translate into the identical CDR3. The chain joins TRBV25-1 to TRBJ1-5; 8 bases fit TRBD1. Germline V CDR1 and CDR2: MGHDK, SYGVNS. The ends lost 4 bases at V and 5 bases at J; junction bases unmatched: 13. The CDR3 runs 17 residues. The CDR3 protein is CASSGLGGAGGDQPQHF. The CDR3 DNA follows: TGTGCCAGCAGTGGATTAGGGGGTGCAGGGGGCGATCAGCCCCAGCATTTT.

This clone was counted ten times or more. J is TRBJ1-4 and V is TRBV6-2 or TRBV6-3, with 7 bases lining up with TRBD1. CDR1 and CDR2 (germline): MNHEY, SVGEGT. Trimming at V came to 3 bases and at J to 5 bases, leaving 24 bases not matched to a gene. The CDR3 is made up of 21 amino acids. The CDR3 DNA sequence: TGTGCCAGCAGTTATACCTTCTCTCCCCCCGACAGGGTAGGAGAAAATGAAAAACTGTTTTTT. This codes for CASSYTFSPPDRVGENEKLFF.